Listed below are T cell receptor beta chains from one sample, sequenced in a study of T-cell memory formation after mild COVID-19. A single record per CDR3 protein comes from TCRdb applying MiXCR to the 5' RACE reads. The table lists 85,000 to 130,000 distinct CDR3 sequences, approximately 13% of them singletons. Material: PBMCs or a T cell subset sorted from them (not recorded which). The receptor source for this set is an adult woman who had mild COVID-19 (a few samples of this study predate the infection). Cell type and time point are not known. Both conserved end residues are part of each CDR3. Only part of the rows carry a size: once, few, many, or a class if the clone is expanded.

clone_size | j_call | v_call | cdr3_aa
many | TRBJ2-7 | TRBV4-3 | CASSPRTGGYEQYF
NA | TRBJ2-7 | TRBV7-8 | CASILVGDHHSYEQYF
few | TRBJ2-6 | TRBV9 | CASSVPIRGRREFSGANVLTF
NA | TRBJ2-7 | TRBV7-2 | CASRPSHVSEQYF
NA | TRBJ2-7 | TRBV27 | CASSFAGQGSYEQYF
many | TRBJ2-3 | TRBV4-1 | CASSQDTVTDTQYF
few | TRBJ2-5 | TRBV29-1 | CSVEDLATGGGPETQYF
few | TRBJ1-1 | TRBV7-6 | CASSPQGMNTEAFF
NA | TRBJ2-7 | TRBV3-1 | CASSPSGGGAAYEQYF
few | TRBJ2-3 | TRBV24-1 | CATSALAGEGDTQYF
many | TRBJ2-1 | TRBV24-1 | CATRDGQGNYNEQFF
NA | TRBJ2-2 | TRBV11-2 | CASSLVIGAPANTGELFF
NA | TRBJ2-5 | TRBV7-9 | CASSAGWMGETQYF